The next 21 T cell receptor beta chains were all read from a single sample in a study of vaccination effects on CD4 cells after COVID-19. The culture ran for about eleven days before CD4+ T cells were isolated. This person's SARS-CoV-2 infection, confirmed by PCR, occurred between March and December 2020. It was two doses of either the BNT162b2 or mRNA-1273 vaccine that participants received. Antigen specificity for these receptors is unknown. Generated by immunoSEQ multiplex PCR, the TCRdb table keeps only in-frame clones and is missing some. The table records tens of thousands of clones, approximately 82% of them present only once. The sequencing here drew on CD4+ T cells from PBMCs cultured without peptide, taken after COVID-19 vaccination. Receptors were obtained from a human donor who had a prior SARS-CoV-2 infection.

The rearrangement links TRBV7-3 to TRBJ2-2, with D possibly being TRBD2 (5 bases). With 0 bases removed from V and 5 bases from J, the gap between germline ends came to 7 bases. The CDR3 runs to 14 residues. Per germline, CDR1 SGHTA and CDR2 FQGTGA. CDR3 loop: CASSLTGRTGELFF. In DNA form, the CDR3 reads TGTGCCAGCAGCTTAACAGGGAGAACCGGGGAGCTGTTTTTT. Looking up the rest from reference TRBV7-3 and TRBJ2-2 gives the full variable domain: GAGVSQTPSNKVTEKGKYVELRCDPISGHTALYWYRQSLGQGPEFLIYFQGTGAADDSGLPNDRFFAVRPEGSVSTLKIQRTERGDSAVYLCASSLTGRTGELFFGEGSRLTVL.

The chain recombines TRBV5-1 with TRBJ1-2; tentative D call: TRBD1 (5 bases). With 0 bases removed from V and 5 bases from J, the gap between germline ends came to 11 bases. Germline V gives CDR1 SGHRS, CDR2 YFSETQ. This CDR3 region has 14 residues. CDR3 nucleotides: TGCGCCAGCAGCTTGGAGGGACTGAATTATGGCTACACCTTC. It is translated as CASSLEGLNYGYTF.

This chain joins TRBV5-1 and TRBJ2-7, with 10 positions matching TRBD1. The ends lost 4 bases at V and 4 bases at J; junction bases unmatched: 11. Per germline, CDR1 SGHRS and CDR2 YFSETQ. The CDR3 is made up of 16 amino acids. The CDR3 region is CASSIAPRDRGYEQYF. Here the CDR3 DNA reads TGCGCCAGCAGCATTGCCCCCCGGGACAGGGGATACGAGCAGTACTTC.

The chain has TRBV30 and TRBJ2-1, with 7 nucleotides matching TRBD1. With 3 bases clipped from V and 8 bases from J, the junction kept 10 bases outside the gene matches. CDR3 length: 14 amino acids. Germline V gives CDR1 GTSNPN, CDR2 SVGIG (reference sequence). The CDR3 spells CAWSEQGHLHEQFF. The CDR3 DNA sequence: TGTGCCTGGAGCGAACAGGGGCATCTTCATGAGCAGTTCTTC.

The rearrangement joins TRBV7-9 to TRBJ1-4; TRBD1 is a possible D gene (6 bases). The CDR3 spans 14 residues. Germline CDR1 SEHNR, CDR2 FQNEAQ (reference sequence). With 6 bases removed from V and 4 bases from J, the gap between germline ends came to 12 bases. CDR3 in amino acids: CASSQGQGNEKLFF. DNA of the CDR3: TGTGCCAGCAGTCAGGGGCAGGGTAATGAAAAACTGTTTTTT. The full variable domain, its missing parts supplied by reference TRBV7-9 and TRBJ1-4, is DTGVSQNPRHKITKRGQNVTFRCDPISEHNRLYWYRQTLGQGPEFLTYFQNEAQLEKSRLLSDRFSAERPKGSFSTLEIQRTEQGDSAMYLCASSQGQGNEKLFFGSGTQLSVL.

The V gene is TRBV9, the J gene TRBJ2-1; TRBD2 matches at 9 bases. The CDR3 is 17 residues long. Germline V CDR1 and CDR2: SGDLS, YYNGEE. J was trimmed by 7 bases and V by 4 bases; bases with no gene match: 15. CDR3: CASSPSDAGGPVNEQFF. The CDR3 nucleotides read TGTGCCAGCAGCCCTTCTGACGCGGGAGGGCCCGTGAATGAGCAGTTCTTC.

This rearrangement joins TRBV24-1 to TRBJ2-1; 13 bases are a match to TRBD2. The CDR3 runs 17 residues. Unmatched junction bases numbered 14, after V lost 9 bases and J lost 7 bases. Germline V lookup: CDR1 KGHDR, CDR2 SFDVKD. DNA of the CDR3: TGTGCCACCTCCGGACTCTCCACTAGCGGGAGGGGGAATGAGCAGTTCTTC. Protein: CATSGLSTSGRGNEQFF.

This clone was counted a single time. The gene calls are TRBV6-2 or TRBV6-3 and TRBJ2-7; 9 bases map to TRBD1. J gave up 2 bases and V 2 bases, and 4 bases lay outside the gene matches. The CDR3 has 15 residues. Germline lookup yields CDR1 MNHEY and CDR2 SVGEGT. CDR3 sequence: CASSYADRGAYEQYF. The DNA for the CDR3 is TGTGCCAGCAGTTACGCGGACAGGGGAGCCTACGAGCAGTACTTC.

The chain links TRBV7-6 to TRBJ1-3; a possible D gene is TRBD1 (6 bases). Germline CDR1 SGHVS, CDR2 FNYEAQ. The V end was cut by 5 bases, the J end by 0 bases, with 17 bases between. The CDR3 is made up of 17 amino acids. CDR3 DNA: TGTGCCAGCAGCAAGGGACACCGAAACCGCTCTGGAAACACCATATATTTT. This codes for CASSKGHRNRSGNTIYF. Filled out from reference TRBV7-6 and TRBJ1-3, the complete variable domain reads GAGVSQSPRYKVTKRGQDVALRCDPISGHVSLYWYRQALGQGPEFLTYFNYEAQQDKSGLPNDRFSAERPEGSISTLTIQRTEQRDSAMYRCASSKGHRNRSGNTIYFGEGSWLTVV.

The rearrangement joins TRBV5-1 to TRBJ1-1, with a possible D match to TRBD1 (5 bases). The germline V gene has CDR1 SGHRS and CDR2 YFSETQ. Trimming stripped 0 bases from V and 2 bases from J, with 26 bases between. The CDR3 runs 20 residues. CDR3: CASSLAASRTFRSPNTEAFF. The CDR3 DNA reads TGCGCCAGCAGCTTGGCAGCGAGTAGGACATTCAGATCTCCTAACACTGAAGCTTTCTTT.

CDR3 residues: CASTPSGAPMNTEAFF. CDR3 sequence (DNA): TGCGCCAGCACCCCTTCCGGGGCCCCGATGAACACTGAAGCTTTCTTT. The gene calls are TRBV5-1 and TRBJ1-1, with TRBD1 as a possible D gene (5 bases). The V end lost 6 bases, the J end lost 0 bases, and 18 bases lay between the germline ends. CDR1 SGHRS and CDR2 YFSETQ come from the germline V gene. There are 16 residues in the CDR3.

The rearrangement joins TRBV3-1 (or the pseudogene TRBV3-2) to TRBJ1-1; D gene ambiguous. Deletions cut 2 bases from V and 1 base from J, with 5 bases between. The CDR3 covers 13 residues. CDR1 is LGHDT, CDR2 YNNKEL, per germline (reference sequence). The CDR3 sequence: CASSQWGNTEAFF. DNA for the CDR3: TGTGCCAGCAGCCAATGGGGGAACACTGAAGCTTTCTTT.

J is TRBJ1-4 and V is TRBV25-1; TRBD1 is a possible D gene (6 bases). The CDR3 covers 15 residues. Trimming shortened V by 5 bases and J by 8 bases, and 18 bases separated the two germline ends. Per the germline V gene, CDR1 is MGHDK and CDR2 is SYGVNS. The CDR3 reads CASSLFPGEGEKLFF. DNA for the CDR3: TGTGCCAGCAGTCTATTTCCAGGGGAGGGCGAAAAACTGTTTTTT.

CDR3 in DNA: TGCAGTGCTACGAGCGGGACCGAGCAGTACTTC. Its protein product is CSATSGTEQYF. The chain employs TRBV20-1 and TRBJ2-7; 7 bases match TRBD2. Germline lookup yields CDR1 DFQATT and CDR2 SNEGSKA (reference sequence). This CDR3 comprises 11 residues. After removal of 4 bases from V and 6 bases from J, the junction contained 3 bases not matched to a gene.

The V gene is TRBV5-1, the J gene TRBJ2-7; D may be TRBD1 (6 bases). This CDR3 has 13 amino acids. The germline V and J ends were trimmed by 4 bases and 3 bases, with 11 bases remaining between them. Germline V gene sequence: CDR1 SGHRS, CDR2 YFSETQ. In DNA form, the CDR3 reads TGCGCCAGCAGCCCACAGGGCAACTACGAGCAGTACTTC. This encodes CASSPQGNYEQYF.

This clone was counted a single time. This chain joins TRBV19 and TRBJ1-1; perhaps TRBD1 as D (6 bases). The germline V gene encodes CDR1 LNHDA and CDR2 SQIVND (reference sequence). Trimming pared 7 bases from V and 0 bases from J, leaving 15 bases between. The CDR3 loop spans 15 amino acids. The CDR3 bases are TGTGCCAGTACCAAAGTCGGGGGCATGAACACTGAAGCTTTCTTT. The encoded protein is CASTKVGGMNTEAFF.

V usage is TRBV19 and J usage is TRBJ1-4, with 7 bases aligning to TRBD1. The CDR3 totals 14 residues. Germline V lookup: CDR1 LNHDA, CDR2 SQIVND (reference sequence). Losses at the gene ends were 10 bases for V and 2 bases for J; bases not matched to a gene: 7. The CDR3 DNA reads TGTGCCACCCAGGGGGGGAACACTAATGAAAAACTGTTTTTT. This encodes CATQGGNTNEKLFF.

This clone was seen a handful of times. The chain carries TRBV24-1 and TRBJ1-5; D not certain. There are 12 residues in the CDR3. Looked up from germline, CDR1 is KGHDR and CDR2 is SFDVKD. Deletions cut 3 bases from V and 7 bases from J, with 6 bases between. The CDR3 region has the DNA TGTGCCACCAGTGATAACACGCAGCCCCAGCATTTT. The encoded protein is CATSDNTQPQHF.

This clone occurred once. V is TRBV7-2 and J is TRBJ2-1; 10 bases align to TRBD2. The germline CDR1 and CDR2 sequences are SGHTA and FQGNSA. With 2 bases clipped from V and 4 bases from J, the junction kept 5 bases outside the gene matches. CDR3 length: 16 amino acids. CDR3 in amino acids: CASSLTSGTNYNEQFF. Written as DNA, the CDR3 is TGTGCCAGCAGCTTAACTAGCGGGACGAATTACAATGAGCAGTTCTTC.

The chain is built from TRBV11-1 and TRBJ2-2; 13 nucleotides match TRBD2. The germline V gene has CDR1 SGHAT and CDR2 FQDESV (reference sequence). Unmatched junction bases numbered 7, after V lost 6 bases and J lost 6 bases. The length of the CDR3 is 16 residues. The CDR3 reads CASSRTSGRAAGELFF. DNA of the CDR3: TGTGCCAGCAGTCGAACTAGCGGGAGGGCCGCCGGGGAGCTGTTTTTT.

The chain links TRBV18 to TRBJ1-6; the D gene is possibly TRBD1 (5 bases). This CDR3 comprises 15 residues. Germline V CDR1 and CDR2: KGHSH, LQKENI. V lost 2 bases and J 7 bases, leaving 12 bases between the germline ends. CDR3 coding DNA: TGTGCCAGCTCACCAGGTGGGGGACGAAATTCACCCCTCCACTTT. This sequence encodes CASSPGGGRNSPLHF.